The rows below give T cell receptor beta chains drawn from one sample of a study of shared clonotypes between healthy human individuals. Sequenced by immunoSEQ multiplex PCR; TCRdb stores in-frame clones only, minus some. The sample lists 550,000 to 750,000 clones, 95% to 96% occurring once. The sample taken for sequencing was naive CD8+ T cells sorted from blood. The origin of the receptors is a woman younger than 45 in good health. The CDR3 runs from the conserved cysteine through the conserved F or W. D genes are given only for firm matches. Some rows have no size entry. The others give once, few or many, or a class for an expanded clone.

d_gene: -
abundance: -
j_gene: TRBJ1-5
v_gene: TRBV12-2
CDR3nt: TGTGCAAGTCGCTTAGCAGGGACAGAGTATAGCAATCAGCCCCAGCATTTT
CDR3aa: CASRLAGTEYSNQPQHF

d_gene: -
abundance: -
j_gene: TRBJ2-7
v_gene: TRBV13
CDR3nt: TGTGCCAGCAGCTTAGACCCAGGGGGGACCTACGAGCAGTACTTC
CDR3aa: CASSLDPGGTYEQYF

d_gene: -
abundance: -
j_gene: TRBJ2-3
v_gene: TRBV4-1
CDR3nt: TGCGCCAGCAGCAACCCCACAGATACGCAGTATTTT
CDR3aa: CASSNPTDTQYF

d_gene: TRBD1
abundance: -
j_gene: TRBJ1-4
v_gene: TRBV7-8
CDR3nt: TGTGCCAGTACAGGGGAAAGTGAAAAACTGTTTTTT
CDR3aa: CASTGESEKLFF

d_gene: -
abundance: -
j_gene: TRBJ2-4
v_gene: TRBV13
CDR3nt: TGTGCCAGCAGCTTCGGGTCAGGGGCTGCCAAAAACATTCAGTACTTC
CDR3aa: CASSFGSGAAKNIQYF

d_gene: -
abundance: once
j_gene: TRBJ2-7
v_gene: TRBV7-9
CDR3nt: TGTGCCAGCGAGGAGGGGCTAACCTACGAGCAGTACTTC
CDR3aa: CASEEGLTYEQYF

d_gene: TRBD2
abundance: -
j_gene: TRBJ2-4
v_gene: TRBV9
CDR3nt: TGTGCCAGCAGCGTAGGATCTAGCGGTAAGGTCCAGTACTTC
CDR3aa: CASSVGSSGKVQYF

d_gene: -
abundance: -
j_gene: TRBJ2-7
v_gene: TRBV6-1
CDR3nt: TGTGCCACCTCTCCTCCCACCAACGCCTACGAGCAGTACTTC
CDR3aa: CATSPPTNAYEQYF

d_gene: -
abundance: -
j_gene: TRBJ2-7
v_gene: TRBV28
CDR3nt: TGTGCCAGCAGCCCTCGGCCAGGGACAAAGACCTACGAGCAGTACTTC
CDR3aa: CASSPRPGTKTYEQYF

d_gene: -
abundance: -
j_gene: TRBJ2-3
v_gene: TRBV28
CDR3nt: TGTGCCAGCAGTTTTGGGCCGGTGGGGACCGATACGCAGTATTTT
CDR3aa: CASSFGPVGTDTQYF

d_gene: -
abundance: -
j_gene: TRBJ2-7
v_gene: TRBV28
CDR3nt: TGTGCCAGCAGTTCTAACTCCTACGAGCAGTACTTC
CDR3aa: CASSSNSYEQYF

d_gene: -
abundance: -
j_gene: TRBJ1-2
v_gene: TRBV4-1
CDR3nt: TGCGCCAGCAGCCACGATTTCAGGGGTCGGTCACCGTATGGCTACACCTTC
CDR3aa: CASSHDFRGRSPYGYTF

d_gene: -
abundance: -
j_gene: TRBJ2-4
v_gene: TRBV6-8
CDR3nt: TGTGCCAGCAGTCACAGGGACTCAAAGGGTGTTGCCAAAAACATTCAGTACTTC
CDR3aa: CASSHRDSKGVAKNIQYF

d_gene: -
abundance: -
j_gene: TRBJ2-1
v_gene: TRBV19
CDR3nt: TGTGCCAGTAGTATAGATAAAGGACGGCGGGCCAATGAGCAGTTCTTC
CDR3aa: CASSIDKGRRANEQFF

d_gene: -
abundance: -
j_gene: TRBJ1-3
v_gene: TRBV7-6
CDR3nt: TGTGCCAGCAGCTCGGTTTTTCGCGGACCGGGACATCTCGGTGACACCATATATTTT
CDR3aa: CASSSVFRGPGHLGDTIYF

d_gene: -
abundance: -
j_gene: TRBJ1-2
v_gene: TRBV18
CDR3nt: TGTGCCAGCTCACCCGGTACCGTCTATGGCTACACCTTC
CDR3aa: CASSPGTVYGYTF

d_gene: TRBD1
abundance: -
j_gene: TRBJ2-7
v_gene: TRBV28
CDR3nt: TGTGCCAGCAGCGGACAGGGCCTAACCTACGAGCAGTACTTC
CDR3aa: CASSGQGLTYEQYF

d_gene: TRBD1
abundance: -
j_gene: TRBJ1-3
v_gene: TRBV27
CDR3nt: TGTGCCAGCAAACAGGGGGCGCTTGGAAACACCATATATTTT
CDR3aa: CASKQGALGNTIYF